These 10 T cell receptor beta chains came from one sample sequenced in a study of blood T cell repertoires in COVID-19. Some clones are missing from TCRdb's copy, which holds only in-frame ones; the method was immunoSEQ multiplex PCR. The table has 250,000 to 300,000 clones, 83% seen once; the top ten hold 3.5% to 5.5%. The sequenced sample was peripheral blood. The receptor set was obtained from a man between 60 and 70 years old who had recovered from COVID-19.

The chain has TRBV3-1 (or the pseudogene TRBV3-2) and TRBJ1-2; no definite D call. Between the trimmed V and J ends, which lost 6 bases and 2 bases, there was a span of 13 bases. Looked up from germline, CDR1 is LGHDT and CDR2 is YNNKEL (reference sequence). The CDR3 is made up of 14 amino acids. This chain's CDR3 is CASRDRGANYGYTF. The CDR3, as DNA: TGTGCCAGCAGGGATCGGGGTGCCAACTATGGCTACACCTTC.

The genes are TRBV11-2 and TRBJ1-3, with TRBD1 matching over 8 bases. Germline lookup yields CDR1 SGHAT and CDR2 FQNNGV. The CDR3 covers 16 residues. V dropped 6 bases and J dropped 4; count of bases not matched to a gene: 11. The CDR3 sequence: CASSSQGAIFGNTIYF. Here the CDR3 DNA reads TGTGCCAGCAGTTCCCAGGGGGCCATATTCGGAAACACCATATATTTT.

This chain links TRBV2 with TRBJ2-1; D might be TRBD2 (6 bases). The CDR3 is 15 amino acids. V was clipped by 11 bases and J by 7 bases, with 24 bases between them. Germline loops: CDR1 SNHLY, CDR2 FYNNEI. CDR3 sequence: CALVYGRERGNEQFF. In DNA form, the CDR3 reads TGTGCCCTAGTGTATGGCCGGGAGCGTGGGAATGAGCAGTTCTTC.

The chain carries TRBV7-9 and TRBJ1-1, with D perhaps TRBD1 (6 bases). The CDR3 is 15 amino acids. V dropped 1 base and J dropped 2 bases, with 11 bases sitting between them. Germline CDR1 SEHNR, CDR2 FQNEAQ (reference sequence). DNA for the CDR3: TGTGCCAGCAGCTTAGGGGACGGGACAAACACTGAAGCTTTCTTT. Translation: CASSLGDGTNTEAFF.

The chain carries TRBV7-8 and TRBJ1-5; 10 positions agree with TRBD1. Per the germline V gene, CDR1 is SGHVS and CDR2 is FQNEAQ. The CDR3 runs 15 residues. Losses at the gene ends were 4 bases for V and 3 bases for J; bases not matched to a gene: 3. DNA for the CDR3: TGTGCCAGCAGCTCCGACAGGGGGCCCAATCAGCCCCAGCATTTT. It specifies CASSSDRGPNQPQHF.

V is TRBV5-1 and J is TRBJ2-5, with TRBD1 matching over 7 bases. The V segment lost 5 bases and the J segment 5 bases; nucleotides outside the gene matches: 6. In germline, CDR1 is SGHRS, CDR2 YFSETQ. This CDR3 spans 13 amino acids. CDR3 DNA sequence: TGCGCCAGCAGGACAGGGCTGGAGGAGACCCAGTACTTC. Amino acids: CASRTGLEETQYF.

The V and J genes are TRBV10-3 and TRBJ1-1; 7 nucleotides align to TRBD1. CDR3 length equals 15 residues. The J segment lost 7 bases and the V segment lost 6 bases, leaving 14 bases of the junction unmatched. Germline-derived CDR1 and CDR2 are ENHRY and SYGVKD. The CDR3 loop is CAIRGDRGGRGEAFF. In DNA form, the CDR3 reads TGTGCCATCAGGGGGGACAGAGGGGGGAGAGGTGAAGCTTTCTTT.

This clone was seen a handful of times. CDR3 residues: CASSQLKHGTGAYEQYF. CDR3 sequence (DNA): TGCGCCAGCAGCCAGTTAAAACACGGGACAGGGGCGTACGAGCAGTACTTC. The chain has TRBV5-1 and TRBJ2-7; 10 bases map to TRBD1. There are 17 residues in the CDR3. Per the germline V gene, CDR1 is SGHRS and CDR2 is YFSETQ. V lost 4 bases, J lost 4 bases, and 14 bases stayed unmatched.

The genes are TRBV28 and TRBJ1-6, with TRBD1 identical over 8 bases. V was clipped by 6 bases and J by 6 bases; unmatched bases: 13. The CDR3 runs 17 residues. Germline-derived CDR1 and CDR2 are MDHEN and SYDVKM. In DNA, the CDR3 is TGTGCCAGCAGCCGAACCGGGACAGGTCTAACTAATTCACCCCTCCACTTT. Translation gives CASSRTGTGLTNSPLHF.

This clone was counted between two and nine times. V usage is TRBV7-9 and J usage is TRBJ1-6; TRBD1 aligns across 7 bases. Per germline, CDR1 SEHNR and CDR2 FQNEAQ (reference sequence). Trimming at V came to 6 bases and at J to 7 bases, leaving 6 bases not matched to a gene. The CDR3 length is 14 residues. For the CDR3, the DNA is TGTGCCAGCAGACCCGGGACAGAGAATTCACCCCTCCACTTT. Amino acid sequence: CASRPGTENSPLHF.